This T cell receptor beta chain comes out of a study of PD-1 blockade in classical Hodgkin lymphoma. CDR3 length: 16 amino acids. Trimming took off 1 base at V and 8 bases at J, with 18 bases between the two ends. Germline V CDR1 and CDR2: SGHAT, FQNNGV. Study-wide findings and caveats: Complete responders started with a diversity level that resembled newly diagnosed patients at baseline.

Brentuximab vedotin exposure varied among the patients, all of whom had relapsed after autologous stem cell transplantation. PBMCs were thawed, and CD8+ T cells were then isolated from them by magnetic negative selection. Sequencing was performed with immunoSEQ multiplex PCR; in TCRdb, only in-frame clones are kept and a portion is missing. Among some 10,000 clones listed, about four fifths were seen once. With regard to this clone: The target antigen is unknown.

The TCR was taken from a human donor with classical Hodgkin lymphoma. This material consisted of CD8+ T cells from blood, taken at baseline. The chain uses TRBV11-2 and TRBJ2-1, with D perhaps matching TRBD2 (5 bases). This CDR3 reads CASSLGVALVVDEQFF. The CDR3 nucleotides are TGTGCCAGCAGCTTAGGGGTGGCACTAGTGGTCGATGAGCAGTTCTTC. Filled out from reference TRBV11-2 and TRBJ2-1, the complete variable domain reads EAGVAQSPRYKIIEKRQSVAFWCNPISGHATLYWYQQILGQGPKLLIQFQNNGVVDDSQLPKDRFSAERLKGVDSTLKIQPAKLEDSAVYLCASSLGVALVVDEQFFGPGTRLTVL.